The rows below give T cell receptor beta chains drawn from one sample of a study of blood T cell repertoires in COVID-19. Repertoires were generated with immunoSEQ multiplex PCR, while TCRdb's copy carries only in-frame clones and drops some. The sample has some 74,000 clones, roughly 80% seen once. The sample taken for sequencing was peripheral blood. These receptor sequences come from a woman aged 80 or over with active or convalescent COVID-19. The CDR3 runs from the conserved cysteine through the conserved F or W. The D gene is left open where the match is weak. The size field is filled for only some rows; it gives once, few, many or a size class.

TRBJ2-2,NA,TRBV5-6,TRBD1,TGTGCCAGCAGCTCCTCCTTTACGGGACAGGGGGCGTACACCGGGGAGCTGTTTTTT,CASSSSFTGQGAYTGELFF
TRBJ1-6,NA,TRBV11-1,NA,TGTGCCAGCAGCAGCGGTAATTCACCCCTCCACTTT,CASSSGNSPLHF
TRBJ2-7,NA,TRBV18,TRBD2,TGTGCCAGCTCACCGTTAGCGGGAGGCCCAGGGTACGAGCAGTACTTC,CASSPLAGGPGYEQYF
TRBJ1-6,NA,TRBV6-4,TRBD1,TGTGCCAGCAGTAGGGACAGCAGCTCCTATAATTCACCCCTCCACTTT,CASSRDSSSYNSPLHF
TRBJ2-3,few,TRBV6-5,TRBD2,TGTGCCAGCAGAGGGGGACTAGCGATTGGGGATACGCAGTATTTT,CASRGGLAIGDTQYF
TRBJ2-7,NA,TRBV6-5,NA,TGTGCCAGCAGTTACAGCAGGTGGAAAGACTACGAGCAGTACTTC,CASSYSRWKDYEQYF
TRBJ2-3,NA,TRBV30,TRBD2,TGTGCCTGGAGTGTTGGTAGCGGGGGACGCACAGATACGCAGTATTTT,CAWSVGSGGRTDTQYF
TRBJ1-5,NA,TRBV11-2,NA,TGTGCCAGCAGCTTAGTCCCAGGGAAGGATCAGCCCCAGCATTTT,CASSLVPGKDQPQHF
TRBJ2-7,NA,TRBV7-2,NA,TGTGCCAGCAGCTTCTATCAAACAGGGTACGAGCAGTACTTC,CASSFYQTGYEQYF
TRBJ1-5,NA,TRBV2,TRBD1,TGTGCCAGCAGTGATGGGACAGGGAGACAGCCCCAGCATTTT,CASSDGTGRQPQHF
TRBJ1-1,once,TRBV7-2,NA,TGTGCCAGCAGCTTAAGTGGGGCGCGGATGAACACTGAAGCTTTCTTT,CASSLSGARMNTEAFF
TRBJ2-1,few,TRBV27,NA,TGTGCCAGCAGTACCTACCGCAAGTACAATGAGCAGTTCTTC,CASSTYRKYNEQFF
TRBJ2-1,NA,TRBV18,NA,TGTGCCAGCTCACCACTATCTCTAACCAATGAGCAGTTCTTC,CASSPLSLTNEQFF
TRBJ2-5,NA,TRBV15,NA,TGTGCCACCAGCACCAAGGGGCAGGGGACCCAGTACTTC,CATSTKGQGTQYF
TRBJ2-7,NA,TRBV19,TRBD2,TGTGCCAGTAGTATAAGTAGCGGGAGCTCCTACGAGCAGTACTTC,CASSISSGSSYEQYF
TRBJ1-1,NA,TRBV27,NA,TGTGCCAGCAGTTTAATGGCCAGACAGAACACTGAAGCTTTCTTT,CASSLMARQNTEAFF
TRBJ2-3,NA,TRBV7-2,NA,TGTGCCAGCAGCTTAGTTGGCGGGGCTGATACGCAGTATTTT,CASSLVGGADTQYF
TRBJ2-5,NA,TRBV28,TRBD2,TGTGCCAGCAGCCTATTAGCGGGGGGGCTTGGGACCCAGTACTTC,CASSLLAGGLGTQYF
TRBJ1-4,NA,TRBV7-2,TRBD1,TGTGCCAGCAGCTTGAACAGGGGAGCTAATGAAAAACTGTTTTTT,CASSLNRGANEKLFF
TRBJ2-3,NA,TRBV5-4,TRBD2,TGTGCCAGCAGCTTCTGGCTAGCGGGCCCCACAGATACGCAGTATTTT,CASSFWLAGPTDTQYF
TRBJ1-1,NA,TRBV7-9,NA,TGTGCCAGCAGCAGACTAGTCACTGAAGCTTTCTTT,CASSRLVTEAFF
TRBJ2-6,NA,TRBV18,NA,TGTGCCAGCTCACCGAGCTCTGGGGCCAACGTCCTGACTTTC,CASSPSSGANVLTF
TRBJ1-1,NA,TRBV5-6,NA,TGTGCCAGCAGCTTGGCCTTTGAAGCTTTCTTT,CASSLAFEAFF
TRBJ2-3,NA,TRBV6-1,NA,TGTGCCAGCAGTGAAGCGCAGGGGTCTTTGACAGATACGCAGTATTTT,CASSEAQGSLTDTQYF
TRBJ2-4,once,TRBV9,NA,TGTGCCAGCAGCGTAGAGGGCGGGGTCGGCATTCAGTACTTC,CASSVEGGVGIQYF
TRBJ1-2,NA,TRBV4-3,TRBD1,TGCGCCAGCAGCCAGGCAGGGGGCGGCTATGGCTACACCTTC,CASSQAGGGYGYTF
TRBJ2-3,NA,TRBV6-5,TRBD2,TGTGCCAGCAGTCAGGGACTAGCGGCGGTACGTACGCAGTATTTT,CASSQGLAAVRTQYF
TRBJ2-7,NA,TRBV19,TRBD1,TGTGCCAGTAGTAGAAGCCAGGGGACAGGACCCTACGAGCAGTACTTC,CASSRSQGTGPYEQYF
TRBJ2-1,NA,TRBV9,NA,TGTGCCAGCAGCGTATCTACTACTACCTACAATGAGCAGTTCTTC,CASSVSTTTYNEQFF
TRBJ2-7,NA,TRBV28,TRBD1,TGTGCCAGCCGACAGGGGTTCGCCTCCTACGAGCAGTACTTC,CASRQGFASYEQYF
TRBJ2-5,NA,TRBV12-3/TRBV12-4,NA,TGTGCCAGCAGTTTGCTAGCACAAGAGACCCAGTACTTC,CASSLLAQETQYF
TRBJ1-1,NA,TRBV4-2,NA,TGTGCCAGCAGGATAGGAGCCCAGAACACTGAAGCTTTCTTT,CASRIGAQNTEAFF
TRBJ1-3,NA,TRBV6-2/TRBV6-3,TRBD1,TGTGCCAGCAGTTACCGTGGGACAGAAACTGGAAACACCATATATTTT,CASSYRGTETGNTIYF
TRBJ2-7,NA,TRBV10-3,TRBD1,TGTGCCATCAGTGATTCTACAGGGGGCAGGGAGCAGTACTTC,CAISDSTGGREQYF
TRBJ1-2,NA,TRBV4-1,NA,TGCGCCAGCAGCGGGGGCCCGCTTCATGGCTACACCTTC,CASSGGPLHGYTF
TRBJ1-2,few,TRBV24-1,NA,TGTGCCACCAGTGGGGTCGGACAAGACTATGGCTACACCTTC,CATSGVGQDYGYTF
TRBJ1-1,NA,TRBV25-1,TRBD1,TGTGCCAGCAGTGTTAGGCTGGGACAGGGCGCCACTGAAGCTTTCTTT,CASSVRLGQGATEAFF
TRBJ2-7,once,TRBV5-4,NA,TGTGCCAGCAGCTTGGCCGCCGGCCAGGGGTACGAGCAGTACTTC,CASSLAAGQGYEQYF
TRBJ1-3,NA,TRBV11-3,NA,TGTGCCAGCAGCGTGGACAGCTCTGGAAACACCATATATTTT,CASSVDSSGNTIYF
TRBJ2-5,NA,TRBV27,TRBD2,TGTGCCAGCAGTTACTGGATGGGCGGGGGCCAAGAGACCCAGTACTTC,CASSYWMGGGQETQYF
TRBJ1-1,NA,TRBV30,TRBD1,TGTGCCTGGGGTAAGACAGGGAAAGACGCTTTCTTT,CAWGKTGKDAFF
TRBJ1-2,few,TRBV15,NA,TGTGCCACCAGCAGAGATCTCCTACTGGGGCTTTCTAACTATGGCTACACCTTC,CATSRDLLLGLSNYGYTF
TRBJ1-1,NA,TRBV6-5,NA,TGTGCCAGCAGAGACGGGACACTGAACACTGAAGCTTTCTTT,CASRDGTLNTEAFF
TRBJ2-3,NA,TRBV7-9,TRBD2,TGTGCCAGCAGCTTAGTTAGCGGGGCTAGCACAGATACGCAGTATTTT,CASSLVSGASTDTQYF